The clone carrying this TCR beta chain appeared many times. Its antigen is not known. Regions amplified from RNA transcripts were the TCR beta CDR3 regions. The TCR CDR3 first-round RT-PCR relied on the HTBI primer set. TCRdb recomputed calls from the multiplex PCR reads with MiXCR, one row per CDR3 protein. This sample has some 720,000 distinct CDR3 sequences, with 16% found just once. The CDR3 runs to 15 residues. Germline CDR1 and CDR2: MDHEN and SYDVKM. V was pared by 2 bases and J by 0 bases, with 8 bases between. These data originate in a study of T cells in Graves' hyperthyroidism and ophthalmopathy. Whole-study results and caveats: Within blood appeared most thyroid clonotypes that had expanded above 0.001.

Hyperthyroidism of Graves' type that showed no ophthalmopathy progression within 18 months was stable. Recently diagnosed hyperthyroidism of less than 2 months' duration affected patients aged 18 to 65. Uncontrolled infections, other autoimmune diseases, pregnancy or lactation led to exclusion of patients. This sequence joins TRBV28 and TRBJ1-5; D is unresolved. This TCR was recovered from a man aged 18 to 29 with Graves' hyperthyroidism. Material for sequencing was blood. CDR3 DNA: TGTGCCAGCAGTTTACCGGCCTATAGCAATCAGCCCCAGCATTTT. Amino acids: CASSLPAYSNQPQHF.